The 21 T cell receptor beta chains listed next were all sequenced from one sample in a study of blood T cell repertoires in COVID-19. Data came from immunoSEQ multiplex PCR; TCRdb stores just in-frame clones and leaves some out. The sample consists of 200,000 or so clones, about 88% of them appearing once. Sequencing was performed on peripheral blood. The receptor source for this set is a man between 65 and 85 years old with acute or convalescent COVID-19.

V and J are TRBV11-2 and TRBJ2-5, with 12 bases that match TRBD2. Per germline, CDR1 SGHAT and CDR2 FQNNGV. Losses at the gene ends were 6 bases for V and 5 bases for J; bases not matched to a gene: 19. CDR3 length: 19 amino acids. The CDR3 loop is CASSAQRTSGIGVWETQYF. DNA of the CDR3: TGTGCCAGCAGTGCGCAGAGGACTAGCGGGATCGGTGTGTGGGAGACCCAGTACTTC.

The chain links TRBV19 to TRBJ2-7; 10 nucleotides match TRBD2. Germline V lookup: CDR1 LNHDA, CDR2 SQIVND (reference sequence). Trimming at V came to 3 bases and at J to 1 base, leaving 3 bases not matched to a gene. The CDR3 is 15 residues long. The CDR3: CASSMVAGGSYEQYF. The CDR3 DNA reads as TGTGCCAGTAGTATGGTAGCGGGAGGATCCTACGAGCAGTACTTC.

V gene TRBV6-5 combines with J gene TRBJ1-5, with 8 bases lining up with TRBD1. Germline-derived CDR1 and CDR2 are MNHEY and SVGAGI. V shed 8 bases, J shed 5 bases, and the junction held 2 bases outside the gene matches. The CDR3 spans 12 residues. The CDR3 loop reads CASLTGDQPQHF. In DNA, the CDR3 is TGTGCCAGCCTGACAGGGGATCAGCCCCAGCATTTT.

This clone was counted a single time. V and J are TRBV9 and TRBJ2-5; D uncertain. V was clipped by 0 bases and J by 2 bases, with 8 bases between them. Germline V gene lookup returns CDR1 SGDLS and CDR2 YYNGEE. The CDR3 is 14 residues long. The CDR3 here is CASSVGSLQETQYF. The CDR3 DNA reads TGTGCCAGCAGCGTAGGATCACTACAAGAGACCCAGTACTTC.

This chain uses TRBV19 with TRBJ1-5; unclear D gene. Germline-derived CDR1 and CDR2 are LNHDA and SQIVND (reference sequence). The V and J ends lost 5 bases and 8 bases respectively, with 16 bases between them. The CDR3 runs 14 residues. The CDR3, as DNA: TGTGCCAGTAGTTGGGGTGGGGAGGGAAAGCCCCAGCATTTT. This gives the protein CASSWGGEGKPQHF.

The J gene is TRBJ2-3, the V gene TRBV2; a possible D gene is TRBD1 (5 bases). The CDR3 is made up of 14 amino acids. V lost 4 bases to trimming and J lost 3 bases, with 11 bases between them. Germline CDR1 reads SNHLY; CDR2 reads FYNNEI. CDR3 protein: CASSVRPGTDTQYF. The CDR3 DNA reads TGTGCCAGCAGTGTTCGGCCAGGGACAGATACGCAGTATTTT.

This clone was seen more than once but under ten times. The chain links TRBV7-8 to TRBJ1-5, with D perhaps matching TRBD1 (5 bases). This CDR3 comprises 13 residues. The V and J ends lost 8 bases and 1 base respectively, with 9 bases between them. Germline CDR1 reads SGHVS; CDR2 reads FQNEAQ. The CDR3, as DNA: TGTGCCAGCGGGTCAGGGAGCAATCAGCCCCAGCATTTT. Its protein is CASGSGSNQPQHF.

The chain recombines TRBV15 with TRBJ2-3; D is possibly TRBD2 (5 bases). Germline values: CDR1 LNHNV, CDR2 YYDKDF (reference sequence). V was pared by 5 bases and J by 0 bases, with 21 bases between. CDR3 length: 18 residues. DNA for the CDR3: TGTGCCACCAGCGAGGGCCGCTCTACTTCTTCTAGCACAGATACGCAGTATTTT. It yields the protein CATSEGRSTSSSTDTQYF.

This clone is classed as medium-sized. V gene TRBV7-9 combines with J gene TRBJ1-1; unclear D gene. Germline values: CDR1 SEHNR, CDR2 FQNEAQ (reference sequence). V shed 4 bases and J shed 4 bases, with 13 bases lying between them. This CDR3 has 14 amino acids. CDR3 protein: CASSWEGVGTEAFF. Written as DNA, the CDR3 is TGTGCCAGCAGCTGGGAGGGAGTGGGCACTGAAGCTTTCTTT. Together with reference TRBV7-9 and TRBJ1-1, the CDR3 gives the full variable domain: DTGVSQNPRHKITKRGQNVTFRCDPISEHNRLYWYRQTLGQGPEFLTYFQNEAQLEKSRLLSDRFSAERPKGSFSTLEIQRTEQGDSAMYLCASSWEGVGTEAFFGQGTRLTVV.

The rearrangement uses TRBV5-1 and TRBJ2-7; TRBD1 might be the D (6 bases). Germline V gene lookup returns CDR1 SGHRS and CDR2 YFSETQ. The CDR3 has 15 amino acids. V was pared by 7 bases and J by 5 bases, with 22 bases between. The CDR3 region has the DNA TGCGCCAGCCCCTCATCCCCCCAGGGGAACGACGAGCAGTACTTC. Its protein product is CASPSSPQGNDEQYF.

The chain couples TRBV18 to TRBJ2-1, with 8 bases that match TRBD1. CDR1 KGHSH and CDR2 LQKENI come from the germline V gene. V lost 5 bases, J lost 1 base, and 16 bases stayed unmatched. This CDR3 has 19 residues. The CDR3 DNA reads TGTGCCAGCTCATCCCCCGTAGGACCAGGGGGCTCATCCTACAATGAGCAGTTCTTC. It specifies CASSSPVGPGGSSYNEQFF.

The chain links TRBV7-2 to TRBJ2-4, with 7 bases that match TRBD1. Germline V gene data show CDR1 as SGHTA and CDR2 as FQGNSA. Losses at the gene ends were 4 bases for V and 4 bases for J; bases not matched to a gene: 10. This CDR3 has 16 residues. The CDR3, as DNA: TGTGCCAGCAGCTCGGCTCCGGGACAGATAAAAAACATTCAGTACTTC. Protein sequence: CASSSAPGQIKNIQYF.

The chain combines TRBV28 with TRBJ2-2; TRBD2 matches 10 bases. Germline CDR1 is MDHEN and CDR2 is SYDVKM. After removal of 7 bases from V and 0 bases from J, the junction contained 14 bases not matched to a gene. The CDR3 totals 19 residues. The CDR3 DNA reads TGTGCCAGCACCTCTCCAACCCGGGGACTAGCGTCGAACACCGGGGAGCTGTTTTTT. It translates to CASTSPTRGLASNTGELFF. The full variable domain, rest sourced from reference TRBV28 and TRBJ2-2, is DVKVTQSSRYLVKRTGEKVFLECVQDMDHENMFWYRQDPGLGLRLIYFSYDVKMKEKGDIPEGYSVSREKKERFSLILESASTNQTSMYLCASTSPTRGLASNTGELFFGEGSRLTVL.

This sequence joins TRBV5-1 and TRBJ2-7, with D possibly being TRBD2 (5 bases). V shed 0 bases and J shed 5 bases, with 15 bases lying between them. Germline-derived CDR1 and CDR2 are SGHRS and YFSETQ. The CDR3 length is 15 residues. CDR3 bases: TGCGCCAGCAGCTTGGAGTTCGGGGTAAATCACGAGCAGTACTTC. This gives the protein CASSLEFGVNHEQYF.

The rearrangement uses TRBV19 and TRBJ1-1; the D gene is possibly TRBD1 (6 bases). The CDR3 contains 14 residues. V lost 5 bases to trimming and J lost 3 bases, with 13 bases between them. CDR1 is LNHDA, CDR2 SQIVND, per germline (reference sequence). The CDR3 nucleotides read TGTGCCAGTAGTCTCCCAGGGGCTGACACTGAAGCTTTCTTT. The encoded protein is CASSLPGADTEAFF.

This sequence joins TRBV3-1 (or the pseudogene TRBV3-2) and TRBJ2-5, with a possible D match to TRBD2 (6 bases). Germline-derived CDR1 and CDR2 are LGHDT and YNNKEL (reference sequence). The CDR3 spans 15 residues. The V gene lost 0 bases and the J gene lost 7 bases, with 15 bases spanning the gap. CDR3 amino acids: CASSQDIREQVTQYF. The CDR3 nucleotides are TGTGCCAGCAGCCAAGATATTCGGGAGCAGGTGACCCAGTACTTC.

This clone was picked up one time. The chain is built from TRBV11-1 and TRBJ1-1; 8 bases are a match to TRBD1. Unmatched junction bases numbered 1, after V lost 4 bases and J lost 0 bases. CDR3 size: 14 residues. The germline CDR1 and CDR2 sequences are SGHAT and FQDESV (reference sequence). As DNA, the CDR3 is TGTGCCAGCAGCTGGGACAGGCTGAACACTGAAGCTTTCTTT. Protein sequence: CASSWDRLNTEAFF.

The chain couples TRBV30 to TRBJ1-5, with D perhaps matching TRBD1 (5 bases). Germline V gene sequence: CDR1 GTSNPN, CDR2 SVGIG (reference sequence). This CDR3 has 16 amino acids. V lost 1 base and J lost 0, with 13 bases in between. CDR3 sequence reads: CAWSGRAGSSNQPQHF. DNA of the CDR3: TGTGCCTGGAGTGGGAGGGCAGGGTCTAGCAATCAGCCCCAGCATTTT.

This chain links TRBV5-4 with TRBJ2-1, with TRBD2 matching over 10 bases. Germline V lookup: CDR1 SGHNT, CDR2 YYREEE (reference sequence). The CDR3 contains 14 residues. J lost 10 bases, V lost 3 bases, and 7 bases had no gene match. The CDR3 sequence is CASSSQRGGSEQFF. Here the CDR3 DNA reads TGTGCCAGCAGCTCGCAGCGGGGGGGCTCGGAGCAGTTCTTC.

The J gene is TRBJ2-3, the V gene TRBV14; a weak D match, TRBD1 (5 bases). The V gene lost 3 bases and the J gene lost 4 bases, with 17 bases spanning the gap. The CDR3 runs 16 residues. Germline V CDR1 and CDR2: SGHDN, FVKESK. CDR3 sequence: CASSHPDSYRPDTQYF. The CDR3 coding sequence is TGTGCCAGCAGCCACCCCGACAGTTACAGACCAGATACGCAGTATTTT.

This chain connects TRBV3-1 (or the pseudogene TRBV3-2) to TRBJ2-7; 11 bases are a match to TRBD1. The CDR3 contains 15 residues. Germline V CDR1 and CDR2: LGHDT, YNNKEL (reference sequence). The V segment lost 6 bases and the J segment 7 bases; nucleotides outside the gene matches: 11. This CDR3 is CASSRLGQGASEQYF. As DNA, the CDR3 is TGTGCCAGCAGTCGCCTTGGACAGGGGGCGTCTGAGCAGTACTTC.